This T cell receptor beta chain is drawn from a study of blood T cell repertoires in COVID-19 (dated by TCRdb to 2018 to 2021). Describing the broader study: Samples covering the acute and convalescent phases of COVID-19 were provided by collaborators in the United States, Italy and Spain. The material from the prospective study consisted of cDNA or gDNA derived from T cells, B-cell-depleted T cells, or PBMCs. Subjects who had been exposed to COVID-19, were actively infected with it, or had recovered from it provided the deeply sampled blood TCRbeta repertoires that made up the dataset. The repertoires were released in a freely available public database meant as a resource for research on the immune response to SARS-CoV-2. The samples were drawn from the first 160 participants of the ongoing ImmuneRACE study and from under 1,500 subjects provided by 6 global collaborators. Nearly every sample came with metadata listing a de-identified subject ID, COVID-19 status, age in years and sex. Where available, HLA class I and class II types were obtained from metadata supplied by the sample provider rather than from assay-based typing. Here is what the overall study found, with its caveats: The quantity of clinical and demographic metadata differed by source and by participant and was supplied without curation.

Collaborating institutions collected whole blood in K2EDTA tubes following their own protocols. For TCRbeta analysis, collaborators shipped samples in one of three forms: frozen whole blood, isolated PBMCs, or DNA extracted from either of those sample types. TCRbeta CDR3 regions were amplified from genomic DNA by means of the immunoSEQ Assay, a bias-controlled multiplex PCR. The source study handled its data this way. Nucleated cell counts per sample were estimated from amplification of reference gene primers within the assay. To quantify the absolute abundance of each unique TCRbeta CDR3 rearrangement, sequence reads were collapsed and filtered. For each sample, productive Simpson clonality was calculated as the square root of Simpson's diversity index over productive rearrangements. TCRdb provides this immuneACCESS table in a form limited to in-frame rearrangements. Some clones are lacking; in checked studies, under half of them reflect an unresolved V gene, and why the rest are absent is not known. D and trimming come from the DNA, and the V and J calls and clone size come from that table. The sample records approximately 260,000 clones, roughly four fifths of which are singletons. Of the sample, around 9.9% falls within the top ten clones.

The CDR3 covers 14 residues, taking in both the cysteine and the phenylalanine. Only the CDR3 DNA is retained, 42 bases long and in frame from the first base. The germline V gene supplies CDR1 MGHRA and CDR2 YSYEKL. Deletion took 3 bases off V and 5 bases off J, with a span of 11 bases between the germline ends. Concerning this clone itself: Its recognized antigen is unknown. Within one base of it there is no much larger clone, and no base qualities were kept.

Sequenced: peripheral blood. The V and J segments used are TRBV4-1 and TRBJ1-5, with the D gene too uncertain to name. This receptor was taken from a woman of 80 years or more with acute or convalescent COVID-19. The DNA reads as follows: TGCGCCAGCAGCCATCCGACACCGGATCAGCCCCAGCATTTT. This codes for CASSHPTPDQPQHF.